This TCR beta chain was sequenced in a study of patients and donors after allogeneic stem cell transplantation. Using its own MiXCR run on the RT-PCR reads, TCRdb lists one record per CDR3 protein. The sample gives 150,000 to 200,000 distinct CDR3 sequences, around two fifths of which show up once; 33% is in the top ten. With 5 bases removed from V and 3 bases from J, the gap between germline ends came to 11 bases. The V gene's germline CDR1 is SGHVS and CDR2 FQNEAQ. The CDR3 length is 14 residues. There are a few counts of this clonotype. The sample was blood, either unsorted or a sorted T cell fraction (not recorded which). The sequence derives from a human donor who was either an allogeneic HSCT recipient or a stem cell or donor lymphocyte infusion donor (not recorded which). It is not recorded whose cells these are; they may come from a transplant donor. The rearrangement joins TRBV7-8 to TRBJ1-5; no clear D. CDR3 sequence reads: CASSAPGFNQPQHF. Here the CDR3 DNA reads TGTGCCAGCAGCGCCCCGGGCTTCAATCAGCCCCAGCATTTT.